What follows describes a single TCR beta chain. Sequencing was performed with immunoSEQ multiplex PCR; in TCRdb, only in-frame clones are kept and a portion is missing. The repertoire holds roughly 200,000 clones, roughly nine tenths seen once, with about 7.7% in the top ten. These data come from a study of cytomegalovirus exposure and HLA in healthy donors. Germline V gene lookup returns CDR1 SGHRS and CDR2 YFSETQ. V shed 4 bases and J shed 4 bases, with 11 bases lying between them. The CDR3 totals 14 residues. This chain uses TRBV5-1 with TRBJ2-2; D gene uncertain. The TCR was taken from a man aged 25 to 40 in good health and CMV-seropositive. Input material: PBMCs. DNA of the CDR3: TGCGCCAGCAGCCCCCTCATACTCACCGGGGAGCTGTTTTTT. This codes for CASSPLILTGELFF. The full variable domain, completed using reference TRBV5-1 and TRBJ2-2, is KAGVTQTPRYLIKTRGQQVTLSCSPISGHRSVSWYQQTPGQGLQFLFEYFSETQRNKGNFPGRFSGRQFSNSRSEMNVSTLELGDSALYLCASSPLILTGELFFGEGSRLTVL.